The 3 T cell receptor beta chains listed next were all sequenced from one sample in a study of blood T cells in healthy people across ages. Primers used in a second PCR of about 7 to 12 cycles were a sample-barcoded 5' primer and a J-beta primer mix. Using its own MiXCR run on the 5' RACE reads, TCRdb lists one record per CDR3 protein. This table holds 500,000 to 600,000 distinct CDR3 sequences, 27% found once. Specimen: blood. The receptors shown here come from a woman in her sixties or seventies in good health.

The CDR3 spells CASSPYRGLYGYTF. CDR3 DNA sequence: TGTGCCAGCAGTCCCTACAGGGGGCTCTATGGCTACACCTTC. V is TRBV28 and J is TRBJ1-2; 9 nucleotides agree with TRBD1. Trimming cost V 5 bases and J 4 bases; bases outside gene matches: 5. From germline, CDR1 is MDHEN and CDR2 SYDVKM. The CDR3 totals 14 residues.

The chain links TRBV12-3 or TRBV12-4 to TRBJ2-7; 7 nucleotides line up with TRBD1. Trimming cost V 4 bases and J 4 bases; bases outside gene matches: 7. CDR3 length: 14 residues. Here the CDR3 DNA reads TGTGCCAGCAGTTCCGACAGGGTAGGTTACGAGCAGTACTTC. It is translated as CASSSDRVGYEQYF.

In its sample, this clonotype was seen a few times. CDR3 loop: CASSYTGGLGNEQFF. The DNA of the CDR3 is TGTGCCAGCAGTTATACAGGGGGCCTCGGGAATGAGCAGTTCTTC. The chain combines TRBV6-5 with TRBJ2-1, with 9 bases lining up with TRBD1. Looked up from germline, CDR1 is MNHEY and CDR2 is SVGAGI. V was clipped by 3 bases and J by 7 bases; unmatched bases: 7. The CDR3 runs 15 residues.